This T cell receptor (beta chain) was profiled in a study of breast tumors, draining lymph nodes, adjacent tissues (TCRdb year 2016). General notes on the study: The study compared TCR beta repertoires across tumor, adjacent nontumor tissue and axillary lymph nodes from breast cancer patients. In human breast cancer, the study set out to evaluate how tumor, surrounding tissue and draining lymph node repertoires relate to one another and whether T cells may move between these sites.

V is cut back by 6 bases and J by 8 bases, with 7 bases in the junction unmatched. The CDR3, from cysteine to phenylalanine, totals 15 residues. CDR3 DNA is the only sequence kept; it has 45 bases, read in frame from the first base. Sequencing was carried out with an Illumina HiSeq 2000. Multiplex PCR amplification was used to build the TCR beta chain libraries. The amplified TCR beta chain products were analyzed by high-throughput sequencing. Using fastp trimming at Q25 and MiXCR clonotype assembly, TCRdb reanalyzed the public sequencing data and kept in-frame beta chains. Duplicate CDR3 protein sequences are folded into a single record with the most common DNA and genes. The sample table contains tens of thousands of distinct CDR3 sequences; only one count was recorded for around 30% of them. More than 8% of the sample is held by the ten biggest clonotypes. What the work shows at the level of the full study, not this receptor alone: The data were judged consistent with most tumor T cells deriving from the lymph node and then expanding within tumor tissue. Tumor T-cell repertoires showed less diversity than lymph node repertoires and more diversity than nontumor tissue repertoires, and tumor T-cell repertoires showed preferential V and J gene usage. Tumor and nontumor tissue repertoires were found to be significantly more similar in luminal-like than in basal-like breast cancer. The conclusion that tumor T cells originate in lymph nodes was framed as consistent with a hypothesis rather than directly demonstrated.

Lymph node samples were obtained from the axillary draining lymph nodes of breast cancer patients. Many counts were recorded for this clonotype. Its antigen remains unidentified. There are no base qualities to consult, and no much larger clone falls within one base. Sequencing was done on a sample of axillary lymph node tissue. The TCR originated in a female donor with breast cancer. Some clones in this sample may be carry-over from other donors' samples. The chain is made from TRBV12-3 or TRBV12-4 and TRBJ2-2; 12 bases in the junction line up with TRBD2. The bases are TGTGCCAGCAGCCCGGGACTAGCGGGTTCAGGGGAGCTGTTTTTT. It specifies CASSPGLAGSGELFF.